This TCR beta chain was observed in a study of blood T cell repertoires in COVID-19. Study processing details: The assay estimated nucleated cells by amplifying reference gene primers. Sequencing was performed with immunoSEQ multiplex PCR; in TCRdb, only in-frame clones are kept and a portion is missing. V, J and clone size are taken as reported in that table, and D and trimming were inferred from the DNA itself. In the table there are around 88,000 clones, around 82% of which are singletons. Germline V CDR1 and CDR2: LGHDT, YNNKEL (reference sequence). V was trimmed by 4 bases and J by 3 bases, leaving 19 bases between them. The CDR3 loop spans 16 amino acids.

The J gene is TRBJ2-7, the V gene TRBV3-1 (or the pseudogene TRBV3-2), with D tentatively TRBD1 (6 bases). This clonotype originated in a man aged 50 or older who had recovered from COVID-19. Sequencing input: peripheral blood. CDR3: CASSPIGGGDFYEQYF. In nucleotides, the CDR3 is TGTGCCAGCAGCCCAATTGGGGGCGGAGACTTCTACGAGCAGTACTTC.